A selection of T cell receptor beta chains follows, all from one sample in a study of blood T cells in healthy people across ages. TCRdb called the 5' RACE reads again in MiXCR, with one record for every CDR3 protein. The sample shows roughly 800,000 distinct CDR3 sequences, roughly 60% of them seen only once. The sample taken for sequencing was blood. The receptors shown here come from a man between 25 and 39 years old in good health. The CDR3 runs from the conserved cysteine through the conserved F or W. A D gene is named only where the DNA matches it firmly. Expanded clones get a size class; other rows say once, few or many, or leave the size out.

d_call j_call clone_size v_call cdr3_nt cdr3_aa
- TRBJ2-4 - TRBV4-1 TGCGCCAGCAGCCAATCAATCTCCAGGAGTTTAAACATTCAGTACTTC CASSQSISRSLNIQYF
TRBD1 TRBJ1-2 few TRBV2 TGTGCCAGCAAAACCCAGGGGGTCTATGGCTACACCTTC CASKTQGVYGYTF
TRBD1 TRBJ1-2 few TRBV10-3 TGTGCCATCTTCTCGGACAGGGGTAACGGCTACACCTTC CAIFSDRGNGYTF
TRBD2 TRBJ2-7 - TRBV12-3/TRBV12-4 TGTGCCAGCAGTTTATTCGGGGTGGGGACTAACAATGAGCAGTACTTC CASSLFGVGTNNEQYF
- TRBJ2-5 - TRBV5-1 TGCGCCAGCAGCTTCCGGGCGAGGGAGACCCAGTACTTC CASSFRARETQYF
- TRBJ2-7 - TRBV20-1 TGCAGTGCTAGAGGGACTCCTAGCTCCTACGAGCAGTACTTC CSARGTPSSYEQYF
TRBD1 TRBJ1-1 - TRBV5-1 TGCGCCAGCAGCGTGGGACAGGGCGGAGTGTCTGAAGCTTTCTTT CASSVGQGGVSEAFF
- TRBJ2-1 - TRBV2 TGTGCCAGCAGTGAAGCCGGGCAGAAGGGGTTCTTC CASSEAGQKGFF
- TRBJ2-7 - TRBV5-5 TGTGCCAGCAGCTTAGCCGGATTTGCCTACGAGCAGTACTTC CASSLAGFAYEQYF
- TRBJ2-1 - TRBV7-6 TGTGCCAGCAGCCACCCGGGACGCAACAATGAGCAGTTCTTC CASSHPGRNNEQFF
- TRBJ2-1 few TRBV4-2 TGTGCCAGCAGCCATTCTCCGTCGGGCGGGACCTACAATGAGCAGTTCTTC CASSHSPSGGTYNEQFF
TRBD2 TRBJ2-5 - TRBV27 TGTGCCAGTAGTGTTGGGACTAGCCGGGAGCAGTACTTC CASSVGTSREQYF
- TRBJ2-5 - TRBV12-3/TRBV12-4 TGTGCCAGCAGTTTAAACGATCAAGAGACCCAGTACTTC CASSLNDQETQYF
- TRBJ2-2 few TRBV4-2 TGTGCCAGCAGCCAAGTACCCGGGGAGCTGTTTTTT CASSQVPGELFF
TRBD2 TRBJ2-3 - TRBV7-8 TGTGCCAGCAGCTTAGCTAGTGGGGGAGGGTTAAGCACAGATACGCAGTATTTT CASSLASGGGLSTDTQYF
- TRBJ2-7 - TRBV28 TGTGCCAGCAGTCCCCGGGGGTCCCGCTCCTACGAGCAGTACTTC CASSPRGSRSYEQYF
- TRBJ1-1 few TRBV29-1 TGCAGCGTTGCCGGACAGATGAACACTGAAGCTTTCTTT CSVAGQMNTEAFF
TRBD2 TRBJ2-5 few TRBV20-1 TGCAGTGCCACCCTAGCGGGAGGGCCAGCCCAGTACTTC CSATLAGGPAQYF
- TRBJ1-1 - TRBV20-1 TGCAGTGCTAGAGATGACGGGGACGGGGCCTACACTGAAGCTTTCTTT CSARDDGDGAYTEAFF
- TRBJ2-2 - TRBV9 TGTGCCAGCAGCGTTCGGGGTGGATCGCCCGGGGAGCTGTTTTTT CASSVRGGSPGELFF
- TRBJ2-1 - TRBV7-9 TGTGCCAGCGCCTGGGGCCGTGAGCAGTTCTTC CASAWGREQFF
- TRBJ2-1 - TRBV10-3 TGTGCCATCACTCCGGCCAGAGACAATGAGCAGTTCTTC CAITPARDNEQFF
- TRBJ2-7 - TRBV9 TGTGCCAGCACCCACGGTCACAAAGCGGCCTACGAGCAGTACTTC CASTHGHKAAYEQYF
- TRBJ1-5 few TRBV5-1 TGCGCCAGCATTGACCCCTGCCCCTGGCCCCAGCATTTT CASIDPCPWPQHF
TRBD2 TRBJ2-7 - TRBV12-3/TRBV12-4 TGTGCCAGCAGAGTAGCGGGAAGGGCAGGCGAGCAGTACTTC CASRVAGRAGEQYF
TRBD1 TRBJ2-7 - TRBV7-2 TGTGCCAGCAGGCCACCAGGGGGTGGCGCCTACGAGCAGTACTTC CASRPPGGGAYEQYF
- TRBJ2-1 once TRBV7-2 TGTGCCAGCAGCTTACATGCCATGGTACCTGCGGGGGCTTACAATGAGCAGTTCTTC CASSLHAMVPAGAYNEQFF
TRBD1 TRBJ2-5 - TRBV7-2 TGTGCCAGCAGCCCCCCGGGACAGGGGTTTCAAGAGCAGTACTTC CASSPPGQGFQEQYF
TRBD2 TRBJ2-5 many TRBV7-2 TGTGCCAGCAGCAATGGGGGGGGAGAGACCCAGTACTTC CASSNGGGETQYF
- TRBJ2-1 once TRBV7-2 TGTGCCAGCAGCTTACTTCGGCTTTCTAATGAGCAGTTCTTC CASSLLRLSNEQFF
- TRBJ1-1 - TRBV7-9 TGTGCCAGCAGCCTAACCCGGGACGCAACTTTCTTT CASSLTRDATFF
- TRBJ1-2 few TRBV7-2 TGTGCCAGCAGCTTAGGGGGGGCCAGGGGTAACTATGGCTACACCTTC CASSLGGARGNYGYTF
- TRBJ1-5 - TRBV15 TGTGCCACCAGCAGGCCCCCAGTGTGGAATAGCAACCAGCCCCAGCATTTT CATSRPPVWNSNQPQHF
- TRBJ2-7 - TRBV6-5 TGTGCCAGCAGTGACCACTACGAGCAGTACTTC CASSDHYEQYF
TRBD2 TRBJ2-1 - TRBV25-1 TGTGCCAGCACTCCCAGGGAAGAGCGGGGCGGGAGCTCCTACAATGAGCAGTTCTTC CASTPREERGGSSYNEQFF
- TRBJ1-2 few TRBV2 TGTGCCAGCAGTGATATGGCTTCTTCGGGCTATGGCTACACCTTC CASSDMASSGYGYTF